This TCR beta chain was captured in a study of response to subunit inactivated influenza vaccine. General study points: The study's authors posited that every seasonal influenza vaccination enlists few new T cells.

CDR1 is MNHNS, CDR2 SASEGT, per germline. Trimming pared 3 bases from V and 5 bases from J, leaving 14 bases between. CDR3 size: 14 residues. This clonotype was observed a single time. Its antigen is still unknown. TCRdb independently ran MiXCR on the RT-PCR reads; one entry per CDR3 protein. The data contain 530,000 or so distinct CDR3 sequences, around 25% of them singletons. The clonotype comes from a man in his fifties who received an inactivated influenza vaccine. This material consisted of CD4+ T cells sorted from PBMCs, taken 5 days after vaccination. The V gene is TRBV6-1, the J gene TRBJ2-7; D is tentatively TRBD1 or TRBD2 (5 bases each). CDR3 in amino acids: CASSELWGTHEQYF. The CDR3 region has the DNA TGTGCCAGCAGTGAGTTGTGGGGGACCCACGAGCAGTACTTC.